This section outlines one T cell receptor beta chain sequence together with its context. The data were obtained in a study of OX40 agonist ivuxolimab in advanced cancers. CDR3 length equals 13 residues. Germline-derived CDR1 and CDR2 are MNHNY and SVGAGI (reference sequence). Trimming cost V 5 bases and J 12 bases; bases outside gene matches: 6. The repertoire was sequenced with immunoSEQ multiplex PCR; TCRdb's copy has only in-frame clones and lacks some. The sample lists over 85,000 clones; about 90% were seen once. The TCR originated in an adult with an advanced solid tumor such as melanoma, head and neck, liver or kidney cancer. The J gene is TRBJ2-7, the V gene TRBV6-6, with 14 bases that match TRBD2. The sequencing here drew on CD4+ or CD8+ T cells sorted from blood, taken in a trial of the OX40 agonist ivuxolimab. The CDR3 nucleotides are TGTGCCAGCAGTGCGGGGACTAGCGGGAGCTCGTACTTC. Its protein product is CASSAGTSGSSYF.